The rows below give T cell receptor beta chains drawn from one sample of a study of Ad26.COV2.S vaccination and SARS-CoV-2 variants. Sequenced by immunoSEQ multiplex PCR; TCRdb stores in-frame clones only, minus some. The table has hundreds of thousands of clones, approximately 88% seen once. The sample was peripheral blood, taken in a trial of Ad26.COV2.S vaccine versus placebo. All receptors come from a person aged 18-65 years who received the Ad26.COV2.S COVID-19 vaccine or a placebo. CDR3s include the opening cysteine and the closing phenylalanine or tryptophan. The order of the fields is J gene, clone size, D gene, V gene, CDR3 DNA, CDR3 protein. D genes are given only for firm matches. A row's size may be missing; if present it is once, few, many or a size class.

TRBJ2-7,-,-,TRBV11-2,TGTGCCAGCAGCTTAGATTGGAACGAGCAGTACTTC,CASSLDWNEQYF
TRBJ1-6,-,TRBD1,TRBV19,TGTGCCAGTAGTTCACAGGGGGCTCAGACACCCCTCCACTTT,CASSSQGAQTPLHF
TRBJ2-5,-,-,TRBV30,TGTGCCTGGAGTGAGGGGTCCCAAGAGACCCAGTACTTC,CAWSEGSQETQYF
TRBJ2-1,-,-,TRBV10-3,TGTGCCATCACCAGGACACCTTCCTACAATGAGCAGTTCTTC,CAITRTPSYNEQFF
TRBJ2-6,-,TRBD1,TRBV6-2/TRBV6-3,TGTGCCAGCAGTTACGGGACAGGCGGCTCTGGGGCCAACGTCCTGACTTTC,CASSYGTGGSGANVLTF
TRBJ1-2,-,TRBD1,TRBV19,TGTGCCAGTAGTCCAGGACAGGCGAACTATGGCTACACCTTC,CASSPGQANYGYTF
TRBJ2-1,-,TRBD2,TRBV18,TGTGCCAGCTCACCTGGACTAGTTTCCTACAATGAGCAGTTCTTC,CASSPGLVSYNEQFF
TRBJ2-1,many,-,TRBV10-1,TGCGCCAGCAGTACGATCCACGAGCAGGGCGACAATGAGCAGTTCTTC,CASSTIHEQGDNEQFF
TRBJ1-1,few,-,TRBV27,TGTGCCAGCAGTACACGGGGGGGGCGACCCACTGAAGCTTTCTTT,CASSTRGGRPTEAFF
TRBJ2-7,-,-,TRBV5-8,TGTGCCAGCAGTCACCGGGACCGAGCCTACGAGCAGTACTTC,CASSHRDRAYEQYF
TRBJ1-1,-,-,TRBV12-3/TRBV12-4,TGTGCCAGCAGTTTTCGGAACACTGAAGCTTTCTTT,CASSFRNTEAFF
TRBJ1-1,-,-,TRBV19,TGTGCCAGTAGTGGGGACCGGCTCACTGAAGCTTTCTTT,CASSGDRLTEAFF
TRBJ2-1,-,TRBD2,TRBV7-2,TGTGCCAGCAGCTTAGGACTAGCGGGAGGGCATGAGCAGTTCTTC,CASSLGLAGGHEQFF
TRBJ2-7,-,-,TRBV15,TGTGCCATCCGACTAGGGCTAGGGGACGAGCAGTACTTC,CAIRLGLGDEQYF
TRBJ1-1,many,-,TRBV12-3/TRBV12-4,TGTGCCAGCAGTTTGCAGGCGGGGCTAGCTTTCTTT,CASSLQAGLAFF
TRBJ2-7,-,TRBD2,TRBV4-2,TGTGCCAGCAGCCCCGGGGGAGGGTATAACGAGCAGTACTTC,CASSPGGGYNEQYF
TRBJ1-2,-,TRBD1,TRBV15,TGTGCCGCAGCAGGGGGGTCTAACTATGGCTACACCTTC,CAAAGGSNYGYTF
TRBJ2-3,-,-,TRBV6-1,TGTGCCAGCAGTGAACATCTGAGGGGTGGCACAGATACGCAGTATTTT,CASSEHLRGGTDTQYF
TRBJ2-2,-,-,TRBV27,TGTGCCAGCAGTTTTTCAAAGGGGGGGACCGGGGAGCTGTTTTTT,CASSFSKGGTGELFF
TRBJ2-5,-,TRBD2,TRBV27,TGTGCCAGCATGCGTGGCGGGAGCCAAGAGACCCAGTACTTC,CASMRGGSQETQYF
TRBJ2-1,-,TRBD1,TRBV2,TGTGCCAGCCACCCCGGGACAGGGTCCAATGAGCAGTTCTTC,CASHPGTGSNEQFF
TRBJ1-5,once,-,TRBV4-1,TGCGCCAGCAGCACGATTAGCAATCAGCCCCAGCATTTT,CASSTISNQPQHF
TRBJ1-2,-,-,TRBV10-3,TGTGCCATCAGGACAATATGGGGCTACACCTTC,CAIRTIWGYTF
TRBJ2-7,-,TRBD1,TRBV2,TGTGCCAGCAGTGCGACAGGGGTCGAGCAGTACTTC,CASSATGVEQYF
TRBJ2-2,-,TRBD2,TRBV11-1,TGTGCCAGCAGCTCAACGCGGGGGTACAGCGGGGAGCTGTTTTTT,CASSSTRGYSGELFF
TRBJ2-7,-,TRBD1,TRBV4-1,TGCGCCAGCAGCCAAGTGGGGGACAGTTTCTACGAGCAGTACTTC,CASSQVGDSFYEQYF
TRBJ1-2,-,-,TRBV3-1/TRBV3-2,TGTGCCAGCAGCCGGGAGGGGGGCATGTTCGGGCATGGCTACACCTTC,CASSREGGMFGHGYTF
TRBJ2-7,-,TRBD1,TRBV25-1,TGTGCCAGCAGTGAATGGGACAGGGGCGAGCAGTACTTC,CASSEWDRGEQYF
TRBJ1-3,-,-,TRBV9,TGTGCCAGCAGCATAGAACAGACCTTCTCTGGAAACACCATATATTTT,CASSIEQTFSGNTIYF
TRBJ2-7,-,TRBD2,TRBV4-1,TGCGCCAGCAGCCAAGCGTCTAGCGGGGGGCCCTACGAGCAGTACTTC,CASSQASSGGPYEQYF
TRBJ1-3,-,TRBD1,TRBV5-1,TGCGCCAGCGGGACAGGAGTCTACTCTGGAAACACCATATATTTT,CASGTGVYSGNTIYF
TRBJ2-3,-,-,TRBV11-2,TGTGCCAGCAGCCCAGGCGCAGATACGCAGTATTTT,CASSPGADTQYF
TRBJ2-3,-,TRBD2,TRBV30,TGTGCCTGGAGTGTACTTCGGGGGGGCACAGATACGCAGTATTTT,CAWSVLRGGTDTQYF
TRBJ2-1,-,-,TRBV2,TGTGCCAGCAGATACTACCCTCGTGAGCAGTTCTTC,CASRYYPREQFF
TRBJ2-2,-,TRBD2,TRBV6-5,TGTGCCAGCAGTTTTTTAGCGGGGGGGCCCACCGGGGAGCTGTTTTTT,CASSFLAGGPTGELFF
TRBJ1-2,-,-,TRBV19,TGTGCCAGTAGTCCGACCAAAAACTATGGCTACACCTTC,CASSPTKNYGYTF
TRBJ2-1,-,-,TRBV2,TGTGCCAGCACCCCGTCACAGGGCTACAATGAGCAGTTCTTC,CASTPSQGYNEQFF
TRBJ1-5,-,-,TRBV6-5,TGTGCCACTGTACAGGGATTCAATCAGCCCCAGCATTTT,CATVQGFNQPQHF
TRBJ1-1,-,TRBD1,TRBV7-9,TGTGCCAGCAGTAACCACAGGGGCACTGAAGCTTTCTTT,CASSNHRGTEAFF
TRBJ1-4,-,TRBD1,TRBV6-5,TGTGCCAGCAGCTGGGACAGTAATGAAAAACTGTTTTTT,CASSWDSNEKLFF
TRBJ1-1,-,-,TRBV11-2,TGTGCCAGCAGCTTCACGACAGGCGGCCAGGGCACTGAAGCTTTCTTT,CASSFTTGGQGTEAFF
TRBJ1-1,-,-,TRBV9,TGTGCCAGCAGCGACTTTACTGGGGCTGAAGCTTTCTTT,CASSDFTGAEAFF
TRBJ2-1,-,-,TRBV27,TGTGCCAGCAGTTTATCCTCTTACAGCCGGGAGCAGTTCTTC,CASSLSSYSREQFF
TRBJ1-2,-,TRBD1,TRBV18,TGTGCCAGCTCACCAGACAGGGGGGGCACCCCCCTCTATGGCTACACCTTC,CASSPDRGGTPLYGYTF
TRBJ2-3,once,TRBD2,TRBV10-3,TGTGCCATCAGCGGACTAGAAGGGGATACGCAGTATTTT,CAISGLEGDTQYF
TRBJ1-1,-,-,TRBV5-6,TGTGCCAGCAGCTTGTTCGCAGCGGTGAACACTGAAGCTTTCTTT,CASSLFAAVNTEAFF
TRBJ2-4,-,-,TRBV6-6,TGTGCCAGCAGTTATACTTCGGACATTCAGTACTTC,CASSYTSDIQYF
TRBJ1-4,-,TRBD1,TRBV6-5,TGTGCCAGCAGAGGACAGGTTGCAACTAATGAAAAACTGTTTTTT,CASRGQVATNEKLFF
TRBJ2-7,-,-,TRBV7-2,TGTGCCAGCAGCCGTGACAACGGTCCCTACGAGCAGTACTTC,CASSRDNGPYEQYF
TRBJ2-5,-,-,TRBV11-2,TGTGCCAGCAGCTTGGGAGGCGGGAAGACCCAGTACTTC,CASSLGGGKTQYF
TRBJ2-7,few,-,TRBV13,TGTGCCAGCAGCCGCCGGGGTGGGGGATACGAGCAGTACTTC,CASSRRGGGYEQYF
TRBJ2-1,-,TRBD1,TRBV18,TGTGCCAGCTCACAGACGCAGGGGGCGGACAATGAGCAGTTCTTC,CASSQTQGADNEQFF